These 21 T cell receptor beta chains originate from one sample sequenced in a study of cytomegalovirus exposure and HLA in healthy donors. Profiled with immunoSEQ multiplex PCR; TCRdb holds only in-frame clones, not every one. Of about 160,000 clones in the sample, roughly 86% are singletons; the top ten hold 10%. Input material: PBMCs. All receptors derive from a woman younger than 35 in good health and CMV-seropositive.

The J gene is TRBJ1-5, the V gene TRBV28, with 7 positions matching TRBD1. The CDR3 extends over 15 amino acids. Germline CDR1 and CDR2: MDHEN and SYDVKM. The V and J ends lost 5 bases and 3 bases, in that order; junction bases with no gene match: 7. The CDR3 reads CASSLKDRYNQPQHF. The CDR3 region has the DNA TGTGCCAGCAGTCTAAAGGACAGGTACAATCAGCCCCAGCATTTT.

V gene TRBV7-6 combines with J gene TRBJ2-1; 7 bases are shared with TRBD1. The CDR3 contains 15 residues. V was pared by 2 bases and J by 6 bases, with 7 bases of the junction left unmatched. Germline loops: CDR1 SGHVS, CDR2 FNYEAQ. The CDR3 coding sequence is TGTGCCAGCAGCTTATTACCCAGGGGGTTCAATGAGCAGTTCTTC. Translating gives CASSLLPRGFNEQFF.

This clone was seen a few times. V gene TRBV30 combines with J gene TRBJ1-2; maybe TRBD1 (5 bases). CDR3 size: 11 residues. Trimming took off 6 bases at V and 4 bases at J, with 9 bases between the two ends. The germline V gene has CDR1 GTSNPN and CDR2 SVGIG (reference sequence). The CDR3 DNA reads TGTGCCTGTGACAGCTTCTATGGCTACACCTTC. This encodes CACDSFYGYTF.

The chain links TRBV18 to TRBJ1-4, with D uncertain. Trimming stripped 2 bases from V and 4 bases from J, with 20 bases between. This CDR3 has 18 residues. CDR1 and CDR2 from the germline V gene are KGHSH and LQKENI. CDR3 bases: TGTGCCAGCTCACCAGCAGGCGCAAGAAGCCCCATTAATGAAAAACTGTTTTTT. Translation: CASSPAGARSPINEKLFF.

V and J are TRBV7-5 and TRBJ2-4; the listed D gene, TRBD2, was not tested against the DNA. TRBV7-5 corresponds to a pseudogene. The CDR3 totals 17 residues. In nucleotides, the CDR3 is TGTGCCAGAAGCCTGAAACCGAGGTTCTTAGCCAAAAACATTCAGTACTTC. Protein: CARSLKPRFLAKNIQYF.

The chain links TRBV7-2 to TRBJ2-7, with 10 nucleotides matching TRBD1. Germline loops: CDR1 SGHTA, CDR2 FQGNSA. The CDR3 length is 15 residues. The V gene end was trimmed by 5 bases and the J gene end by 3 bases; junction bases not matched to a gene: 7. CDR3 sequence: CASSRDGQGGYEQYF. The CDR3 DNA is TGTGCCAGCAGCCGTGACGGACAGGGGGGCTACGAGCAGTACTTC.

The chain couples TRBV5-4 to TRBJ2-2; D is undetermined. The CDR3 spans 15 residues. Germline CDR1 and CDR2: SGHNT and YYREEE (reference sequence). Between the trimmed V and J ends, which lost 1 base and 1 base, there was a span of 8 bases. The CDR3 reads CASSLSEVNTGELFF. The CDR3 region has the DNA TGTGCCAGCAGCTTGAGCGAGGTGAACACCGGGGAGCTGTTTTTT.

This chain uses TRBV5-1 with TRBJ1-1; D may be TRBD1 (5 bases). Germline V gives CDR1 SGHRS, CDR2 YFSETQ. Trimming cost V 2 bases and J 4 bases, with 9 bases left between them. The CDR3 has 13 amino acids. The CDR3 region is CASSFGAGTEAFF. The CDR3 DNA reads TGCGCCAGCAGCTTTGGGGCTGGCACTGAAGCTTTCTTT.

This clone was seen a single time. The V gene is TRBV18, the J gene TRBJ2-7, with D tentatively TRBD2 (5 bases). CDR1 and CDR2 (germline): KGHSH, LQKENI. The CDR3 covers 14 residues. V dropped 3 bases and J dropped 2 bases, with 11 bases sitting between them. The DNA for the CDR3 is TGTGCCAGCTCACCGGGGAGAAGGACCTACGAGCAGTACTTC. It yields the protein CASSPGRRTYEQYF.

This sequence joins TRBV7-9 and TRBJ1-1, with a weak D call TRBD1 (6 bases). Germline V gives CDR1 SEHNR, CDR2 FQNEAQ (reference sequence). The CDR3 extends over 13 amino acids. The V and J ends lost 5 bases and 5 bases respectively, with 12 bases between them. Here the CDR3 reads CASSPPGETEAFF. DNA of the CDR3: TGTGCCAGCAGCCCACCAGGGGAGACTGAAGCTTTCTTT.

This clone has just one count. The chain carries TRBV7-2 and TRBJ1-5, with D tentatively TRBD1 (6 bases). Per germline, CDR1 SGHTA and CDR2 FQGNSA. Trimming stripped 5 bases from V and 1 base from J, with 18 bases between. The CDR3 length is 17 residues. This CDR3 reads CASSPRGGPGSNQPQHF. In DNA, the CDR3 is TGTGCCAGCAGCCCTAGAGGGGGTCCCGGGAGCAATCAGCCCCAGCATTTT.

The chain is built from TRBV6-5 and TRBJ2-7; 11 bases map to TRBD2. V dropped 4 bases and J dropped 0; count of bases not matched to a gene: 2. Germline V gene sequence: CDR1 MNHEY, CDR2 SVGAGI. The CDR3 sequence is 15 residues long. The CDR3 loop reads CASSSTSGASYEQYF. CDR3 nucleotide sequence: TGTGCCAGCAGTTCGACTAGCGGGGCCTCCTACGAGCAGTACTTC.

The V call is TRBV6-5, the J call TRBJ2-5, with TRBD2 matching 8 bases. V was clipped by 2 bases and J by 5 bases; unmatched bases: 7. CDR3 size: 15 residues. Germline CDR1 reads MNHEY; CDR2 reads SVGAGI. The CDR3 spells CASSYDGRAAETQYF. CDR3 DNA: TGTGCCAGCAGTTACGACGGGAGGGCCGCGGAGACCCAGTACTTC.

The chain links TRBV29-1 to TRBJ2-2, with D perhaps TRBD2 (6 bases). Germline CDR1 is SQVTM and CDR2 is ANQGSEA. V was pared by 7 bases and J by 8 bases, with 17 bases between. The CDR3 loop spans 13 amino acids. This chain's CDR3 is CSAERTTTGELFF. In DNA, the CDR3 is TGCAGCGCCGAAAGGACTACGACTGGGGAGCTGTTTTTT.

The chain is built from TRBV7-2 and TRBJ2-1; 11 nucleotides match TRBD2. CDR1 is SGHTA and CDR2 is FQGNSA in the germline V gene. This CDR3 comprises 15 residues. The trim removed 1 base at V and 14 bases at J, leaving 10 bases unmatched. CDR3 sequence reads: CASSLVGTSGRPEFF. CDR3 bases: TGTGCCAGCAGCTTAGTAGGGACTAGCGGTCGGCCCGAGTTCTTC.

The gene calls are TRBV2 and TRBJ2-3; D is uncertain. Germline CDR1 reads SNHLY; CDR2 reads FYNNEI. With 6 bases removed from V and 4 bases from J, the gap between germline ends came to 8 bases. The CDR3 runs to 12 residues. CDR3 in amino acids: CASSERPDTQYF. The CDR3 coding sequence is TGTGCCAGCAGCGAACGTCCAGATACGCAGTATTTT.

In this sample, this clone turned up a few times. CDR3 sequence: CASSAQSANYGYTF. The CDR3 DNA is TGTGCCAGCAGTGCCCAATCAGCTAACTATGGCTACACCTTC. The chain combines TRBV25-1 with TRBJ1-2; no clear D. The germline V gene encodes CDR1 MGHDK and CDR2 SYGVNS. This CDR3 is built from 14 residues. The germline V and J ends were trimmed by 4 bases and 0 bases, with 9 bases remaining between them.

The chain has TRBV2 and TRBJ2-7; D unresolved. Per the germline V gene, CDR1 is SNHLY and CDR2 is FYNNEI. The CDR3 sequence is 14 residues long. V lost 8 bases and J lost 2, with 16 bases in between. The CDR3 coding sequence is TGTGCCAGCCGGCGCGCCGGCGGTGCCTACGAGCAGTACTTC. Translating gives CASRRAGGAYEQYF.

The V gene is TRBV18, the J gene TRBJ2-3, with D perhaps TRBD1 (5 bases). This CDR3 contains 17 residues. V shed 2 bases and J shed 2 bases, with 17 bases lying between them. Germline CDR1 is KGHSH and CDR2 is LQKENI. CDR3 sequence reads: CASSPVYRTSITDTQYF. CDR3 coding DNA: TGTGCCAGCTCACCAGTATACAGGACATCAATCACAGATACGCAGTATTTT.

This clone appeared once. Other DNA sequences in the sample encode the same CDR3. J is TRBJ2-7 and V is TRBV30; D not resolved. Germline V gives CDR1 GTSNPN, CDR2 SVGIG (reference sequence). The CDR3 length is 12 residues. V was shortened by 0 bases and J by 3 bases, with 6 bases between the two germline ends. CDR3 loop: CAWSVALYEQYF. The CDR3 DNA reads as TGTGCCTGGAGTGTAGCCCTCTACGAGCAGTACTTC.

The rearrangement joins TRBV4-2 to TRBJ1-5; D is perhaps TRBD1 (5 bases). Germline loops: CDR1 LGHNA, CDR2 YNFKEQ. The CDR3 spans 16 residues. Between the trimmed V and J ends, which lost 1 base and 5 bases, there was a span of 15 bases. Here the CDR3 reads CASSQAVGPDHQPQHF. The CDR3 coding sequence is TGTGCCAGCAGCCAAGCTGTGGGGCCAGACCATCAGCCCCAGCATTTT.